This T cell receptor (beta chain) was identified during a study of shared T cell receptors in the human thymus. Sequencing used immunoSEQ multiplex PCR; TCRdb keeps in-frame clones, though not all of them. The table includes 600,000 or so clones, approximately 89% detected once. V shed 6 bases and J shed 6 bases, with 24 bases lying between them. The V gene's germline CDR1 is LGHNT and CDR2 FRNRAP. The CDR3 has 17 residues. This same sample was also taken into another study, of human thymus T cells. As reported in that work: Resections obtained during corrective heart surgery supplied the thymus tissue. In thymic and blood repertoires alike, V and J usage looked biased. A high degree of thymic repertoire overlap among unrelated individuals was reported in related research.

The sample comprised thymocytes. This sequence originates from a boy younger than two with a congenital heart defect. V and J are TRBV12-5 and TRBJ2-1; a weak D match, TRBD1 (6 bases). CDR3 residues: CASGQQKGQGHLNEQFF. In DNA form, the CDR3 reads TGTGCTAGTGGCCAACAAAAGGGGCAGGGACATCTCAATGAGCAGTTCTTC.